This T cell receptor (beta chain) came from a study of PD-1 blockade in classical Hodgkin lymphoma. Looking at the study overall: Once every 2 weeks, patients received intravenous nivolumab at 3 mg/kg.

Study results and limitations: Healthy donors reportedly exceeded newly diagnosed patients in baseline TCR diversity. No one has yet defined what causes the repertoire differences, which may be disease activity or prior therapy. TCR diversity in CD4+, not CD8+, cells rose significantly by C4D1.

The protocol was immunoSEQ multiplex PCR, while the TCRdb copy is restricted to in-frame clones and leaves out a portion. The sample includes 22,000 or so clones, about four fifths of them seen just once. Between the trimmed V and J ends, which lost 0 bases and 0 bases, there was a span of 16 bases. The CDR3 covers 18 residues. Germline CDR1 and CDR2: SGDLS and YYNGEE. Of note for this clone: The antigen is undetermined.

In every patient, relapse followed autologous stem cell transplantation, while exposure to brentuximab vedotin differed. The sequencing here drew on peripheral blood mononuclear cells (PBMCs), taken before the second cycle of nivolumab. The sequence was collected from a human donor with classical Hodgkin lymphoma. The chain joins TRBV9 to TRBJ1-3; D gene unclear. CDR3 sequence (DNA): TGTGCCAGCAGCGTAGCTCCACTAGGGAAAAGCTCTGGAAACACCATATATTTT. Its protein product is CASSVAPLGKSSGNTIYF.